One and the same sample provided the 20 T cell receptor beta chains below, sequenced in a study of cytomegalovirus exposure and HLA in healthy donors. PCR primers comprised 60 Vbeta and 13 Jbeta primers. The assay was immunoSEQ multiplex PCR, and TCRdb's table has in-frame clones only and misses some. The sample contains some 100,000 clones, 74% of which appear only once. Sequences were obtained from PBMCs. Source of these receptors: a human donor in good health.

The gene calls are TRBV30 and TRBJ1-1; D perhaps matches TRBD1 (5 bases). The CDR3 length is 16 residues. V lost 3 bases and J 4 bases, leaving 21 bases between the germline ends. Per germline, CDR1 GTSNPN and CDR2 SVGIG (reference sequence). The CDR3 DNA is TGTGCCTGGAGCGGAGGGGCCGGGTACGGGGGCACTGAAGCTTTCTTT. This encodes CAWSGGAGYGGTEAFF.

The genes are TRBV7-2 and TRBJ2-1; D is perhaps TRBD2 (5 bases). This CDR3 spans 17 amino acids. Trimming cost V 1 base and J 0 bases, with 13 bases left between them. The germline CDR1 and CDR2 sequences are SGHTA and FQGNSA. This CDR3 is CASSLGSGVSSYNEQFF. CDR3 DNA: TGTGCCAGCAGCTTAGGAAGCGGCGTGAGCTCCTACAATGAGCAGTTCTTC.

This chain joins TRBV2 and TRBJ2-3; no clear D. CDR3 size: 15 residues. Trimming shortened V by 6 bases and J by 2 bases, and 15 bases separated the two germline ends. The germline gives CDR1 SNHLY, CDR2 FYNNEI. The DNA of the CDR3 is TGTGCCAGCAGAGGAACCCTCGACTTCACAGATACGCAGTATTTT. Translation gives CASRGTLDFTDTQYF.

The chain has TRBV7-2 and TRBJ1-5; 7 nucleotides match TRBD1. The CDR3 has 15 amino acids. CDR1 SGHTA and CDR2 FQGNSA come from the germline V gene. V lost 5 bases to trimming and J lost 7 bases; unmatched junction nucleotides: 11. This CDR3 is CASSPRTTGAQPQHF. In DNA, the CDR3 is TGTGCCAGCAGCCCTCGAACAACAGGGGCACAGCCCCAGCATTTT. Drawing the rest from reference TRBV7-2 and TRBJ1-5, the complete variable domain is GAGVSQSPSNKVTEKGKDVELRCDPISGHTALYWYRQSLGQGLEFLIYFQGNSAPDKSGLPSDRFSAERTGGSVSTLTIQRTQQEDSAVYLCASSPRTTGAQPQHFGDGTRLSIL.

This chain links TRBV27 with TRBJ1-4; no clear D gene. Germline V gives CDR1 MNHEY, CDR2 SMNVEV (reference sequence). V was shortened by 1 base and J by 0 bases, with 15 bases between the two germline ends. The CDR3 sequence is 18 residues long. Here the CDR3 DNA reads TGTGCCAGCAGTTTATTCGGAGAGACCGGGGCAACTAATGAAAAACTGTTTTTT. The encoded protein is CASSLFGETGATNEKLFF.

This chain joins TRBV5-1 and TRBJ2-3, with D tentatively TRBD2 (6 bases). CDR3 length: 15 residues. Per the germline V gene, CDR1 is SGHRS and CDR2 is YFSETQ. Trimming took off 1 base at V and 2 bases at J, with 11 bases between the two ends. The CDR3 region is CASSLRGVPTDTQYF. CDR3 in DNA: TGCGCCAGCAGCTTGCGCGGGGTCCCCACAGATACGCAGTATTTT.

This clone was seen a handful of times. CDR3 region: CASTRGVGEAFF. Written as DNA, the CDR3 is TGTGCCAGTACCCGGGGGGTAGGTGAAGCTTTCTTT. The V call is TRBV19, the J call TRBJ1-1, with D perhaps matching TRBD1 (5 bases). This CDR3 region has 12 residues. Germline V gives CDR1 LNHDA, CDR2 SQIVND (reference sequence). Trimming stripped 7 bases from V and 7 bases from J, with 13 bases between.

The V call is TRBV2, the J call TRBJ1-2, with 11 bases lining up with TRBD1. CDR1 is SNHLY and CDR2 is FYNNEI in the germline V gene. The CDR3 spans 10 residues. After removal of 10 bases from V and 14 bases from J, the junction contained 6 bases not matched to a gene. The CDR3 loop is CATGTGGETF. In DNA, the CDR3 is TGTGCCACAGGGACAGGGGGGGAAACCTTC. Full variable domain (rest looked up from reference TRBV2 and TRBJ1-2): EPEVTQTPSHQVTQMGQEVILRCVPISNHLYFYWYRQILGQKVEFLVSFYNNEISEKSEIFDDQFSVERPDGSNFTLKIRSTKLEDSAMYFCATGTGGETFGSGTRLTVV.

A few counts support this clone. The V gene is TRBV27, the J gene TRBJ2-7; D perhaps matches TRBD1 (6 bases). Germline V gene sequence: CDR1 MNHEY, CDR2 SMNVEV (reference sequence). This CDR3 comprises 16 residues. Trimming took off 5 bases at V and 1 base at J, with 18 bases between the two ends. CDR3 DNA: TGTGCCAGCAGTCCATTGACAGGTCAAGGGTCCTACGAGCAGTACTTC. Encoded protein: CASSPLTGQGSYEQYF.

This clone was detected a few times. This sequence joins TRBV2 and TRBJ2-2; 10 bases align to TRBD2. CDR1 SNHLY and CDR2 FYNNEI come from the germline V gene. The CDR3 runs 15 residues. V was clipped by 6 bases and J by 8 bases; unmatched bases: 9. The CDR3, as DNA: TGTGCCAGCAGAGGGGAGCTAGCGGGAGATGGGGAGCTGTTTTTT. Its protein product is CASRGELAGDGELFF.

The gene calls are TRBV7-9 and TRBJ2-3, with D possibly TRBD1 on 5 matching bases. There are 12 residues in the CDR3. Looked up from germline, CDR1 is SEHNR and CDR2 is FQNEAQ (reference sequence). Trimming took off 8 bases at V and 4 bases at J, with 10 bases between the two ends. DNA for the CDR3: TGTGCCAGCCAAGGGGTTGCAGATACGCAGTATTTT. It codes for CASQGVADTQYF.

The CDR3 protein is CASSLLGENTEAFF. The CDR3 DNA sequence: TGTGCCAGCAGTTTATTAGGGGAGAACACTGAAGCTTTCTTT. This sequence joins TRBV28 and TRBJ1-1, with D perhaps TRBD1 (5 bases). The CDR3 totals 14 residues. The germline CDR1 and CDR2 sequences are MDHEN and SYDVKM. Trimming shortened V by 1 base and J by 1 base, and 7 bases separated the two germline ends.

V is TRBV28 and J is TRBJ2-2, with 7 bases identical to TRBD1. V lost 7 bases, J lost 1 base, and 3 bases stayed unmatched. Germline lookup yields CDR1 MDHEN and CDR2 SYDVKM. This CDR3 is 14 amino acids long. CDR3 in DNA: TGTGCCAGCACCTGGACAGGGAACACCGGGGAGCTGTTTTTT. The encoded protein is CASTWTGNTGELFF.

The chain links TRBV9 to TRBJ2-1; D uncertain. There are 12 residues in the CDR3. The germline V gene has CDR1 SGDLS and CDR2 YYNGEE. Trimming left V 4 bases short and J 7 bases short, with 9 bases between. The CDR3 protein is CASSLNRNEQFF. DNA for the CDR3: TGTGCCAGCAGCCTGAACAGAAATGAGCAGTTCTTC.

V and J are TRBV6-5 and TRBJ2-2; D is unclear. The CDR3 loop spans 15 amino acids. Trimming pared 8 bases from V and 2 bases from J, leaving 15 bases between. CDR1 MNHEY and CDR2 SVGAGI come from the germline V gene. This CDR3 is CASSSGLHNTGELFF. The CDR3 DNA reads TGTGCCAGCTCGTCGGGTCTCCATAACACCGGGGAGCTGTTTTTT.

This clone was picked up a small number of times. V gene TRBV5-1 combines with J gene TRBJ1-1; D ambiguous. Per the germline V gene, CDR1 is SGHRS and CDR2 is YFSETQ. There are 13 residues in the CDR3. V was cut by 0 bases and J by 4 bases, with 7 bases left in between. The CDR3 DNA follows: TGCGCCAGCAGCTTGGACAGTCCCACTGAAGCTTTCTTT. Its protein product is CASSLDSPTEAFF.

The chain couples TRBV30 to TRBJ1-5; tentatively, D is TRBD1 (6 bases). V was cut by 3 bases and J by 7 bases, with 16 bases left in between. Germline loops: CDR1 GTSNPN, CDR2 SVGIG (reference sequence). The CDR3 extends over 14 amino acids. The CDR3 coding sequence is TGTGCCTGGAGCTCCGAGGGGGGGGGCCAGCCCCAGCATTTT. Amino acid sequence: CAWSSEGGGQPQHF.

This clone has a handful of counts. CDR3 protein: CASSKYRGGSNQPQHF. CDR3 DNA sequence: TGTGCCAGCAGTAAATACCGAGGGGGTAGCAATCAGCCCCAGCATTTT. The chain couples TRBV28 to TRBJ1-5; tentative D call: TRBD1 (6 bases). Looked up from germline, CDR1 is MDHEN and CDR2 is SYDVKM. V lost 5 bases and J 0 bases, leaving 14 bases between the germline ends. This CDR3 region has 16 residues.

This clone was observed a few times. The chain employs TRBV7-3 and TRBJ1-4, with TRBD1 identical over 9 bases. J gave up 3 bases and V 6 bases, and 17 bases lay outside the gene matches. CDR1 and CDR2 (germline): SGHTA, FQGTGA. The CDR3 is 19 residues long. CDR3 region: CASRSPGQGVLWANEKLFF. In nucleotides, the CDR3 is TGTGCCAGCAGGTCTCCGGGACAGGGTGTCTTGTGGGCTAATGAAAAACTGTTTTTT.

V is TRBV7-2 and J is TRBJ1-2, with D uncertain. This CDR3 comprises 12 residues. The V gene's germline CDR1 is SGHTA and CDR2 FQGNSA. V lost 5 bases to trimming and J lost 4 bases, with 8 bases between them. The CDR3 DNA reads TGTGCCAGCAGCCGCGACACCTATGGCTACACCTTC. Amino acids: CASSRDTYGYTF.